This T cell receptor (beta chain) was recovered during a study of cytotoxic CD8 clonotypes in ibrutinib-treated CLL. TCRdb keeps only in-frame clones here, not all; method: immunoSEQ multiplex PCR. The sample has 35,000 to 40,000 clones, 49% seen once. The V end was cut by 5 bases, the J end by 2 bases, with 21 bases between. This CDR3 region has 17 residues. Germline V gene sequence: CDR1 LNHNV, CDR2 YYDKDF (reference sequence). The specimen was PBMCs, collected before ibrutinib treatment. J is TRBJ1-2 and V is TRBV15; D not certain. This TCR derives from a human donor with chronic lymphocytic leukemia. CDR3 DNA: TGTGCCACCAGCCCCCCCGAAGGACTTCAGTCGAACTATGGCTACACCTTC. Translated: CATSPPEGLQSNYGYTF.